Below are 27 T cell receptor beta chains sequenced from a single sample in a study of technical replicates of blood from a few donors. The protocol was immunoSEQ multiplex PCR, while the TCRdb copy is restricted to in-frame clones and leaves out a portion. Of about 14,000 clones listed, almost 85% were seen once; the top ten hold more than 9%. Sequencing used PBMCs. The source is a human donor in good health.

The gene calls are TRBV6-5 and TRBJ1-3; D unclear. Germline loops: CDR1 MNHEY, CDR2 SVGAGI. The CDR3 covers 13 residues. V lost 4 bases, J lost 3 bases, and 7 bases lay in between. CDR3 in DNA: TGTGCCAGCAGTTCCCCGGTTGGAAACACCATATATTTT. Amino acid sequence: CASSSPVGNTIYF.

The chain joins TRBV19 to TRBJ2-1; weak D call: TRBD2 (6 bases). In germline, CDR1 is LNHDA, CDR2 SQIVND (reference sequence). CDR3 length: 13 residues. V was cut by 3 bases and J by 7 bases, with 10 bases left in between. The CDR3 nucleotides are TGTGCCAGTAGTATGGGGACTTCTAATGAGCAGTTCTTC. It specifies CASSMGTSNEQFF.

The rearrangement joins TRBV5-1 to TRBJ1-1; no definite D call. Germline CDR1 SGHRS, CDR2 YFSETQ. Between the trimmed V and J ends, which lost 4 bases and 11 bases, there was a span of 15 bases. The CDR3 is made up of 12 amino acids. The CDR3 DNA reads TGCGCCAGCAGCGGAGGGTTCGGGAGGGCTTTCTTT. Its protein is CASSGGFGRAFF.

The chain couples TRBV19 to TRBJ1-3; D perhaps matches TRBD1 (5 bases). Germline values: CDR1 LNHDA, CDR2 SQIVND (reference sequence). This CDR3 comprises 16 residues. The V gene lost 5 bases and the J gene lost 0 bases, with 14 bases spanning the gap. The CDR3 bases are TGTGCCAGTAGTCGGGGGGGAGGAAGCTCTGGAAACACCATATATTTT. Its protein product is CASSRGGGSSGNTIYF.

The chain employs TRBV28 and TRBJ1-5; 10 nucleotides agree with TRBD1. CDR1 and CDR2 from the germline V gene are MDHEN and SYDVKM. Unmatched junction bases numbered 15, after V lost 3 bases and J lost 7 bases. This CDR3 has 18 amino acids. The CDR3 spells CASSFLWETGGMKQPQHF. In DNA, the CDR3 is TGTGCCAGCAGTTTTCTTTGGGAGACAGGGGGCATGAAACAGCCCCAGCATTTT.

The chain has TRBV4-1 and TRBJ2-1; D perhaps matches TRBD2 (5 bases). V lost 0 bases and J lost 2, with 8 bases in between. This CDR3 is built from 15 residues. CDR1 and CDR2 from the germline V gene are MGHRA and YSYEKL. CDR3 amino acids: CASSQDSSPYNEQFF. The CDR3, as DNA: TGCGCCAGCAGCCAAGACTCTAGCCCCTACAATGAGCAGTTCTTC.

The rearrangement links TRBV5-3 to TRBJ2-2; 9 nucleotides align to TRBD2. TRBV5-3 is an ORF for which the function is uncertain. The junction had 17 bases not matched to a gene; V was cut back by 3 bases and J by 8 bases. CDR3 length equals 18 residues. The CDR3 DNA is TGTGCCAGAAGCTCCCGCATGCCAGCGGGAGGTTCTCCGGGGGAGCTGTTTTTT. It yields the protein CARSSRMPAGGSPGELFF.

This clone was seen just once. This chain links TRBV15 with TRBJ2-7; TRBD2 might be the D (6 bases). The CDR3 consists of 15 residues. Germline CDR1 is LNHNV and CDR2 is YYDKDF (reference sequence). The V end lost 7 bases, the J end lost 1 base, and 17 bases lay between the germline ends. CDR3 in DNA: TGTGCCACCAAAGAGGCCATTAGCGGATCCTACGAGCAGTACTTC. Its translation is CATKEAISGSYEQYF.

The J gene is TRBJ1-3, the V gene TRBV6-6; D is ambiguous. The germline V gene has CDR1 MNHNY and CDR2 SVGAGI (reference sequence). CDR3 length equals 13 residues. The V and J ends lost 5 bases and 4 bases respectively, with 9 bases between them. The CDR3 region has the DNA TGTGCCAGCAGTCTTGAGGGAGGAAACACCATATATTTT. Translating gives CASSLEGGNTIYF.

This clone was counted a single time. The chain recombines TRBV6-5 with TRBJ2-4, with D possibly being TRBD1 (5 bases). V gave up 8 bases and J gave up 0 bases, with 11 bases separating them. Germline assignment: CDR1 MNHEY and CDR2 SVGAGI. This CDR3 comprises 14 residues. CDR3 residues: CASGQGLAKNIQYF. The DNA for the CDR3 is TGTGCCAGCGGGCAGGGCCTAGCCAAAAACATTCAGTACTTC.

The rearrangement uses TRBV28 and TRBJ1-5; 7 nucleotides agree with TRBD1. The CDR3 contains 15 residues. Germline V gene data show CDR1 as MDHEN and CDR2 as SYDVKM. J was trimmed by 4 bases and V by 3 bases; bases with no gene match: 6. The CDR3 DNA sequence: TGTGCCAGCAGTTTGGGGGCCAGGGGGAATCAGCCCCAGCATTTT. Translation: CASSLGARGNQPQHF.

V is TRBV7-9 and J is TRBJ2-7, with TRBD2 matching 8 bases. The CDR3 consists of 15 residues. J was trimmed by 2 bases and V by 3 bases; bases with no gene match: 6. The germline gives CDR1 SEHNR, CDR2 FQNEAQ (reference sequence). This CDR3 is CASSFDSAGAYEQYF. CDR3 DNA: TGTGCCAGCAGCTTTGATTCAGCGGGAGCCTACGAGCAGTACTTC.

The rearrangement links TRBV9 to TRBJ2-6; TRBD1 might be the D (5 bases). The V and J ends lost 1 base and 4 bases respectively, with 15 bases between them. From germline, CDR1 is SGDLS and CDR2 YYNGEE. The length of the CDR3 is 17 residues. Written as DNA, the CDR3 is TGTGCCAGCAGCGTAAGCACTGGGGCCTCCGGGGCCAACGTCCTGACTTTC. It specifies CASSVSTGASGANVLTF. The variable domain in full, completed from reference TRBV9 and TRBJ2-6, reads DSGVTQTPKHLITATGQRVTLRCSPRSGDLSVYWYQQSLDQGLQFLIQYYNGEERAKGNILERFSAQQFPDLHSELNLSSLELGDSALYFCASSVSTGASGANVLTFGAGSRLTVL.

The rearrangement links TRBV19 to TRBJ2-1; 11 nucleotides line up with TRBD2. CDR1 LNHDA and CDR2 SQIVND come from the germline V gene (reference sequence). With 1 base clipped from V and 5 bases from J, the junction kept 4 bases outside the gene matches. The CDR3 spans 16 residues. CDR3: CASSIAGLAGDNEQFF. CDR3 nucleotides: TGTGCCAGTAGTATAGCTGGACTAGCGGGCGACAATGAGCAGTTCTTC.

This rearrangement joins TRBV13 to TRBJ1-1; no definite D call. CDR1 is PRHDT and CDR2 is FYEKMQ in the germline V gene (reference sequence). CDR3 length equals 14 residues. The V end was cut by 3 bases, the J end by 1 base, with 9 bases between. Written as DNA, the CDR3 is TGTGCCAGCAGCTTTACTCGCCCGAACACTGAAGCTTTCTTT. Amino acid sequence: CASSFTRPNTEAFF.

The rearrangement links TRBV29-1 to TRBJ2-5; possible D gene TRBD1, 6 bases. CDR3 length equals 10 residues. V was clipped by 7 bases and J by 9 bases, with 12 bases between them. Looked up from germline, CDR1 is SQVTM and CDR2 is ANQGSEA. CDR3 bases: TGCAGCGACGACAGGCCCTCCCAGTACTTC. Encoded protein: CSDDRPSQYF.

The CDR3 bases are TGTGCCAGCAGTCCTGGACAGGGGAGGTACGAGCAGTACTTC. Translating gives CASSPGQGRYEQYF. This sequence joins TRBV27 and TRBJ2-7; 9 bases align to TRBD1. Germline V gene lookup returns CDR1 MNHEY and CDR2 SMNVEV (reference sequence). This CDR3 comprises 14 residues. Unmatched junction bases numbered 6, after V lost 5 bases and J lost 4 bases.

The rearrangement uses TRBV6-5 and TRBJ2-1, with D perhaps matching TRBD2 (7 bases). Germline V CDR1 and CDR2: MNHEY, SVGAGI. The CDR3 extends over 16 amino acids. Trimming removed 4 bases at V and 0 bases at J, with 13 bases between. CDR3 protein: CASSWGGGRSYNEQFF. In nucleotides, the CDR3 is TGTGCCAGCAGTTGGGGGGGCGGTCGCTCCTACAATGAGCAGTTCTTC.

This chain joins TRBV7-9 and TRBJ2-7; D not certain. Trimming removed 5 bases at V and 2 bases at J, with 25 bases between. CDR3 length: 18 amino acids. CDR1 SEHNR and CDR2 FQNEAQ come from the germline V gene (reference sequence). The CDR3 nucleotides read TGTGCCAGCAGCCCAAGCGATCTCTGGAAGAGCGTAACCTACGAGCAGTACTTC. The encoded protein is CASSPSDLWKSVTYEQYF.

This chain joins TRBV7-9 and TRBJ2-7, with TRBD2 matching 11 bases. The germline CDR1 and CDR2 sequences are SEHNR and FQNEAQ (reference sequence). The CDR3 is 16 residues long. The V gene end was trimmed by 5 bases and the J gene end by 5 bases; junction bases not matched to a gene: 11. This CDR3 reads CASSGSWLAGGHEQYF. The CDR3 bases are TGTGCCAGCAGCGGAAGCTGGCTAGCGGGAGGCCACGAGCAGTACTTC.

This chain links TRBV10-2 with TRBJ1-4; 7 nucleotides line up with TRBD1. V was pared by 5 bases and J by 6 bases, with 3 bases of the junction left unmatched. The CDR3 loop spans 13 amino acids. Germline values: CDR1 WSHSY, CDR2 SAAADI. The CDR3 loop is CASSKGGDEKLFF. CDR3 nucleotide sequence: TGCGCCAGCAGTAAAGGGGGCGATGAAAAACTGTTTTTT.

J is TRBJ2-3 and V is TRBV6-4; 7 bases fit TRBD1. The V and J ends lost 5 bases and 2 bases, in that order; junction bases with no gene match: 4. The CDR3 spans 14 residues. Germline assignment: CDR1 MRHNA and CDR2 SNTAGT. The CDR3 DNA is TGTGCCAGCAGTACAGGGGATGACACAGATACGCAGTATTTT. It translates to CASSTGDDTDTQYF.

The V gene is TRBV9, the J gene TRBJ2-3, with D possibly matching TRBD2 (6 bases). V was shortened by 3 bases and J by 2 bases, with 10 bases between the two germline ends. The V gene's germline CDR1 is SGDLS and CDR2 YYNGEE. The CDR3 length is 14 residues. CDR3 sequence: CASSGLGNTDTQYF. CDR3 nucleotide sequence: TGTGCCAGCAGCGGACTAGGTAACACAGATACGCAGTATTTT.

The gene calls are TRBV5-4 and TRBJ2-5; no clear D. V dropped 4 bases and J dropped 4 bases, with 8 bases sitting between them. This CDR3 has 12 amino acids. Germline V gene sequence: CDR1 SGHNT, CDR2 YYREEE (reference sequence). The CDR3 sequence: CASSASGETQYF. The CDR3 DNA sequence: TGTGCCAGCAGCGCCTCGGGAGAGACCCAGTACTTC.

This chain joins TRBV7-3 and TRBJ2-3, with 11 nucleotides matching TRBD2. This CDR3 has 15 amino acids. V was clipped by 5 bases and J by 2 bases; unmatched bases: 3. Germline CDR1 and CDR2: SGHTA and FQGTGA. This CDR3 reads CASSATSGDTDTQYF. The CDR3 region has the DNA TGTGCCAGCAGCGCGACTAGCGGGGACACAGATACGCAGTATTTT.

The chain has TRBV6-4 and TRBJ2-5; the match to TRBD2 covers 7 bases. The length of the CDR3 is 16 residues. Germline values: CDR1 MRHNA, CDR2 SNTAGT. V was pared by 9 bases and J by 5 bases, with 18 bases of the junction left unmatched. As DNA, the CDR3 is TGTGCCAGACCCCCACTCCGGGGAGGGTTGGGTGAGACCCAGTACTTC. Amino acid sequence: CARPPLRGGLGETQYF.

The J gene is TRBJ2-7, the V gene TRBV7-9, with 9 nucleotides matching TRBD1. CDR1 is SEHNR and CDR2 is FQNEAQ in the germline V gene (reference sequence). The V and J ends lost 5 bases and 6 bases, in that order; junction bases with no gene match: 5. CDR3 length equals 13 residues. CDR3 sequence (DNA): TGTGCCAGCAGCCTGGGACAGGGTGGCGAGCAGTACTTC. Encoded protein: CASSLGQGGEQYF.